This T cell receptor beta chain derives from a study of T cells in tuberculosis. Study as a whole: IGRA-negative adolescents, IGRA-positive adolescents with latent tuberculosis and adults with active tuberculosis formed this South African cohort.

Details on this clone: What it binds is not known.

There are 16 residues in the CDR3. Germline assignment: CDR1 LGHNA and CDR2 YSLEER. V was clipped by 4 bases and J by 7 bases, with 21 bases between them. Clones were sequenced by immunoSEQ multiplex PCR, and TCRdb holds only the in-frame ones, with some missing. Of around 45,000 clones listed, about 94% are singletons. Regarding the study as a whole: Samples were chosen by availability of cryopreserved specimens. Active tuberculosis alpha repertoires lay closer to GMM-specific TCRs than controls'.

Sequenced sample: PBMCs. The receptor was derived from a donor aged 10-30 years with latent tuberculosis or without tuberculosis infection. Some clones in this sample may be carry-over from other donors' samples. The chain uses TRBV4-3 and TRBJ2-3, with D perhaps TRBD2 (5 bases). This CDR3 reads CASSLQGTPGSNTQYF. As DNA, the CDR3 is TGCGCCAGCAGCCTACAAGGAACTCCGGGGTCAAATACGCAGTATTTT.